Presented here are 28 T cell receptor beta chains from one specimen sequenced in a study of cytomegalovirus exposure and HLA in healthy donors. A multiplex PCR was run with 60 Vbeta primers and 13 Jbeta primers. Profiled with immunoSEQ multiplex PCR; TCRdb holds only in-frame clones, not every one. The data show around 80,000 clones, over 65% seen once. Sequenced input: PBMCs. Receptors originate from a man aged 35 to 55 in good health and CMV-seropositive.

The V call is TRBV9, the J call TRBJ1-1, with 7 bases aligning to TRBD1. This CDR3 is 15 amino acids long. Germline CDR1 reads SGDLS; CDR2 reads YYNGEE. Trimming removed 3 bases from V and 8 bases from J; junction bases left unmatched: 13. DNA for the CDR3: TGTGCCAGCAGCGCCTCGACAGGGCAGGGGTCGGAAGCTTTCTTT. Amino acids: CASSASTGQGSEAFF. The variable domain in full, with the rest retrieved from reference TRBV9 and TRBJ1-1, is DSGVTQTPKHLITATGQRVTLRCSPRSGDLSVYWYQQSLDQGLQFLIQYYNGEERAKGNILERFSAQQFPDLHSELNLSSLELGDSALYFCASSASTGQGSEAFFGQGTRLTVV.

The chain employs TRBV4-2 and TRBJ1-2, with TRBD1 identical over 7 bases. The CDR3 consists of 18 residues. J was trimmed by 2 bases and V by 0 bases; bases with no gene match: 12. The germline V gene encodes CDR1 LGHNA and CDR2 YNFKEQ. CDR3 residues: CASSQEVGRGQFNYGYTF. The CDR3 DNA follows: TGTGCCAGCAGCCAAGAAGTAGGACGGGGACAGTTCAACTATGGCTACACCTTC.

This rearrangement joins TRBV2 to TRBJ2-1, with unresolved D. Germline loops: CDR1 SNHLY, CDR2 FYNNEI. The CDR3 loop spans 16 amino acids. V was pared by 4 bases and J by 1 base, with 14 bases between. DNA for the CDR3: TGTGCCAGCAGTGGAGACTTCGAGCGATCCTACAATGAGCAGTTCTTC. Translation: CASSGDFERSYNEQFF.

The V gene is TRBV30, the J gene TRBJ1-4, with TRBD1 as a possible D gene (5 bases). V dropped 5 bases and J dropped 5 bases, with 15 bases sitting between them. Germline CDR1 reads GTSNPN; CDR2 reads SVGIG (reference sequence). The CDR3 has 14 amino acids. Written as DNA, the CDR3 is TGTGCCTGGTGGGGGGGAGGGCCCAATGAAAAACTGTTTTTT. Translating it yields CAWWGGGPNEKLFF.

V and J are TRBV9 and TRBJ1-2; D not resolved. The V and J ends lost 0 bases and 4 bases respectively, with 10 bases between them. The CDR3 length is 14 residues. CDR1 is SGDLS and CDR2 is YYNGEE in the germline V gene. This CDR3 is CASSVVPTPYGYTF. CDR3 sequence (DNA): TGTGCCAGCAGCGTAGTCCCCACACCCTATGGCTACACCTTC. Variable domain in full (rest from reference TRBV9 and TRBJ1-2): DSGVTQTPKHLITATGQRVTLRCSPRSGDLSVYWYQQSLDQGLQFLIQYYNGEERAKGNILERFSAQQFPDLHSELNLSSLELGDSALYFCASSVVPTPYGYTFGSGTRLTVV.

J is TRBJ1-5 and V is TRBV6-5, with 7 bases aligning to TRBD1. The junction had 9 bases not matched to a gene; V was cut back by 5 bases and J by 5 bases. The CDR3 is 15 amino acids. Looked up from germline, CDR1 is MNHEY and CDR2 is SVGAGI. The CDR3 DNA reads TGTGCCAGCAGTGGTACAGGGGACTTAGATCAGCCCCAGCATTTT. It codes for CASSGTGDLDQPQHF.

CDR3 loop: CAWSVTGSGETQYF. Written as DNA, the CDR3 is TGTGCCTGGAGTGTAACCGGGTCGGGGGAGACCCAGTACTTC. This chain uses TRBV30 with TRBJ2-5; a weak D match, TRBD2 (5 bases). V was clipped by 0 bases and J by 5 bases, with 13 bases between them. The CDR3 has 14 amino acids. CDR1 is GTSNPN, CDR2 SVGIG, per germline (reference sequence).

This chain joins TRBV5-4 and TRBJ2-1, with 8 bases fitting TRBD2. The ends lost 3 bases at V and 7 bases at J; junction bases unmatched: 12. Looked up from germline, CDR1 is SGHNT and CDR2 is YYREEE (reference sequence). This CDR3 region has 16 residues. In DNA form, the CDR3 reads TGTGCCAGCAGCTATACGGGACTAGTCGCAGGGAATGAGCAGTTCTTC. Translation: CASSYTGLVAGNEQFF.

In this sample, this clone turned up a few times. This chain links TRBV2 with TRBJ2-4, with TRBD1 matching 8 bases. The germline gives CDR1 SNHLY, CDR2 FYNNEI. CDR3 size: 14 residues. The ends lost 6 bases at V and 15 bases at J; junction bases unmatched: 16. As DNA, the CDR3 is TGTGCCAGCAGCCCAACTACCTCTGGGGACAGGCTGTACTTC. It yields the protein CASSPTTSGDRLYF.

The V gene is TRBV5-1, the J gene TRBJ2-3, with 7 bases aligning to TRBD2. This CDR3 is 15 amino acids long. Trimming removed 2 bases from V and 5 bases from J; junction bases left unmatched: 8. Germline CDR1 reads SGHRS; CDR2 reads YFSETQ. CDR3 sequence (DNA): TGCGCCAGCAGCTTCGTCTCCCCGGGAGGAGATACGCAGTATTTT. The encoded protein is CASSFVSPGGDTQYF.

The chain couples TRBV25-1 to TRBJ1-2, with 11 bases that match TRBD1. The CDR3 extends over 16 amino acids. From germline, CDR1 is MGHDK and CDR2 SYGVNS. J lost 7 bases, V lost 4 bases, and 11 bases had no gene match. This CDR3 reads CASSAHRDRGILGYTF. CDR3 coding DNA: TGTGCCAGCAGTGCCCACCGGGACAGGGGGATTCTTGGCTACACCTTC.

A word on this clone: At one end, the junction sequence differs from germline, possibly due to a read error. The rearrangement uses TRBV11-3 and TRBJ2-7; D gene uncertain. Per germline, CDR1 SGHNT and CDR2 YENEEA. The CDR3 has 12 amino acids. The CDR3 bases are TGTGTCAGCAGCTTATCCCCCAACGAGCAGTACTTC. This translates into CVSSLSPNEQYF.

The count of this clone is one. The chain couples TRBV28 to TRBJ2-3; 7 bases align to TRBD2. The CDR3 has 15 residues. J lost 4 bases, V lost 5 bases, and 9 bases had no gene match. Germline lookup yields CDR1 MDHEN and CDR2 SYDVKM. The CDR3 DNA reads TGTGCCAGCAGTCGCGCGACTAGCTTCCCAGATACGCAGTATTTT. Translated, it gives CASSRATSFPDTQYF.

The chain combines TRBV9 with TRBJ1-1, with D possibly being TRBD1 (6 bases). This CDR3 spans 12 amino acids. Germline V lookup: CDR1 SGDLS, CDR2 YYNGEE. Trimming shortened V by 3 bases and J by 11 bases, and 14 bases separated the two germline ends. Here the CDR3 DNA reads TGTGCCAGCAGCGACCCCAGGGGTTCGGCTTTCTTT. Its protein is CASSDPRGSAFF.

The chain links TRBV6-6 to TRBJ2-5, with 7 bases that match TRBD1. The trim removed 2 bases at V and 3 bases at J, leaving 6 bases unmatched. This CDR3 has 15 amino acids. CDR1 is MNHNY and CDR2 is SVGAGI in the germline V gene (reference sequence). The CDR3 protein is CASSYGDRVEETQYF. The CDR3 bases are TGTGCCAGCAGTTACGGAGACAGGGTAGAAGAGACCCAGTACTTC.

The chain recombines TRBV9 with TRBJ1-1; 7 nucleotides agree with TRBD1. CDR3 size: 15 residues. The V and J ends lost 3 bases and 4 bases, in that order; junction bases with no gene match: 9. The V gene's germline CDR1 is SGDLS and CDR2 YYNGEE. CDR3 sequence (DNA): TGTGCCAGCAGCGAAGCCCAGGGGGGTAGCACTGAAGCTTTCTTT. It codes for CASSEAQGGSTEAFF.

Notes on this clone: One junction end disagrees with the germline gene, perhaps due to a read error. This rearrangement joins TRBV28 to TRBJ1-5; D might be TRBD1 (5 bases). Looked up from germline, CDR1 is MDHEN and CDR2 is SYDVKM. The CDR3 is made up of 17 amino acids. CDR3 DNA sequence: TGTGCCAGCAGTTTATGGCGGCGCCAGGGAGGCAATCAGTCCCAGCATTTT. Translated, it gives CASSLWRRQGGNQSQHF.

The CDR3 sequence: CASSQGVARGEQYF. Written as DNA, the CDR3 is TGCGCCAGCAGCCAAGGAGTCGCCCGAGGCGAGCAGTACTTC. The rearrangement uses TRBV4-3 and TRBJ2-7; D is ambiguous. Germline assignment: CDR1 LGHNA and CDR2 YSLEER. V was pared by 1 base and J by 6 bases, with 13 bases between. The CDR3 totals 14 residues.

The CDR3 region has the DNA TGTGCCATCAGTCCGACTAGATCTAGCACAGATACGCAGTATTTT. Its protein product is CAISPTRSSTDTQYF. The V and J genes are TRBV10-3 and TRBJ2-3; weak D call: TRBD2 (6 bases). Germline V lookup: CDR1 ENHRY, CDR2 SYGVKD. The CDR3 length is 15 residues. V lost 5 bases, J lost 0 bases, and 12 bases lay in between.

This clone has only a few counts. The chain employs TRBV28 and TRBJ2-5; TRBD1 is a possible D gene (9 bases). Germline values: CDR1 MDHEN, CDR2 SYDVKM. The CDR3 is made up of 17 amino acids. V shed 8 bases and J shed 1 base, with 23 bases lying between them. CDR3 sequence reads: CASRGGRTGDFQETQYF. CDR3 DNA sequence: TGTGCCAGCCGTGGCGGGAGGACAGGGGACTTCCAAGAGACCCAGTACTTC.

The V and J genes are TRBV6-1 and TRBJ1-6; 7 bases align to TRBD1. CDR3 length: 13 residues. Germline-derived CDR1 and CDR2 are MNHNS and SASEGT. After removal of 7 bases from V and 6 bases from J, the junction contained 3 bases not matched to a gene. The CDR3 loop reads CASIRDSNSPLHF. The CDR3 DNA reads as TGTGCCAGCATCCGGGACAGTAATTCACCCCTCCACTTT.

The V gene is TRBV29-1, the J gene TRBJ2-3; 8 bases match TRBD2. CDR1 and CDR2 from the germline V gene are SQVTM and ANQGSEA. The ends lost 0 bases at V and 4 bases at J; junction bases unmatched: 9. The CDR3 runs to 16 residues. CDR3 nucleotide sequence: TGCAGCGTTGAAGATCGGCTAGCGGGCCTCCCAGATACGCAGTATTTT. Its protein product is CSVEDRLAGLPDTQYF.

DNA for the CDR3: TGTGCCAGCAGCCCCAGGACTAGCGGGGAGACCCAGTACTTC. Encoded protein: CASSPRTSGETQYF. V is TRBV27 and J is TRBJ2-5; 11 bases align to TRBD2. CDR1 and CDR2 (germline): MNHEY, SMNVEV (reference sequence). The CDR3 consists of 14 residues. Trimming at V came to 6 bases and at J to 5 bases, leaving 5 bases not matched to a gene.

The rearrangement links TRBV19 to TRBJ2-5; D may be TRBD1 (6 bases). In germline, CDR1 is LNHDA, CDR2 SQIVND (reference sequence). The CDR3 covers 15 residues. Trimming cost V 4 bases and J 1 base, with 13 bases left between them. The CDR3 here is CASSTPGELQETQYF. The CDR3 region has the DNA TGTGCCAGTAGTACCCCAGGGGAACTCCAAGAGACCCAGTACTTC.

V gene TRBV9 combines with J gene TRBJ2-2; 8 bases are shared with TRBD2. This CDR3 has 17 amino acids. V was pared by 0 bases and J by 3 bases, with 7 bases of the junction left unmatched. Germline CDR1 is SGDLS and CDR2 is YYNGEE. CDR3 sequence reads: CASSVGAGGPDTGELFF. The CDR3 nucleotides read TGTGCCAGCAGCGTAGGGGCGGGAGGTCCGGACACCGGGGAGCTGTTTTTT.

The chain has TRBV27 and TRBJ2-5; D is undetermined. This CDR3 region has 13 residues. V gave up 6 bases and J gave up 7 bases, with 15 bases separating them. Germline V gives CDR1 MNHEY, CDR2 SMNVEV (reference sequence). In DNA form, the CDR3 reads TGTGCCAGCAGCTGGGCCCCGACCGGGACCCAGTACTTC. It codes for CASSWAPTGTQYF.

CDR3 nucleotides: TGTGCCAGCAGCGTAGAGGCCTCGTCGCGGGAGAGTGGCTACACCTTC. Translated, it gives CASSVEASSRESGYTF. The rearrangement uses TRBV9 and TRBJ1-2; D is unclear. CDR3 length: 16 residues. The germline CDR1 and CDR2 sequences are SGDLS and YYNGEE. V was pared by 0 bases and J by 7 bases, with 19 bases between. The variable domain in full, completed from reference TRBV9 and TRBJ1-2, reads DSGVTQTPKHLITATGQRVTLRCSPRSGDLSVYWYQQSLDQGLQFLIQYYNGEERAKGNILERFSAQQFPDLHSELNLSSLELGDSALYFCASSVEASSRESGYTFGSGTRLTVV.

The chain joins TRBV6-5 to TRBJ2-7, with a weak D call TRBD1 (6 bases). The germline V and J ends were trimmed by 6 bases and 2 bases, with 11 bases remaining between them. Germline CDR1 MNHEY, CDR2 SVGAGI. This CDR3 region has 13 residues. The CDR3 DNA sequence: TGTGCCAGCAGCAAACAGGGTACCTACGAGCAGTACTTC. Its translation is CASSKQGTYEQYF.